This T cell receptor (beta chain) appears in the sequencing data of a study of shared clonotypes between healthy human individuals. Only CD45RO-negative cells positively selected for CCR7 counted as naive CD8 cells, so terminally differentiated effector memory CD45RA+ cells were excluded. Germline values: CDR1 MDHEN, CDR2 SYDVKM. This CDR3 comprises 14 residues. The ends were cut back, 0 bases at V and 4 bases at J, with 10 bases in the middle. TCRdb's copy holds only in-frame clones and misses some; the assay was immunoSEQ multiplex PCR. The sample contains around 620,000 clones, approximately 95% of which appear only once.

The sample was naive CD8+ T cells sorted from blood. The receptor's source is a woman under 40 in good health. The rearrangement joins TRBV28 to TRBJ2-7, with D perhaps matching TRBD2 (6 bases). CDR3 DNA: TGTGCCAGCAGTTTATGGCGGGGAGAATACGAGCAGTACTTC. Amino acid sequence: CASSLWRGEYEQYF.